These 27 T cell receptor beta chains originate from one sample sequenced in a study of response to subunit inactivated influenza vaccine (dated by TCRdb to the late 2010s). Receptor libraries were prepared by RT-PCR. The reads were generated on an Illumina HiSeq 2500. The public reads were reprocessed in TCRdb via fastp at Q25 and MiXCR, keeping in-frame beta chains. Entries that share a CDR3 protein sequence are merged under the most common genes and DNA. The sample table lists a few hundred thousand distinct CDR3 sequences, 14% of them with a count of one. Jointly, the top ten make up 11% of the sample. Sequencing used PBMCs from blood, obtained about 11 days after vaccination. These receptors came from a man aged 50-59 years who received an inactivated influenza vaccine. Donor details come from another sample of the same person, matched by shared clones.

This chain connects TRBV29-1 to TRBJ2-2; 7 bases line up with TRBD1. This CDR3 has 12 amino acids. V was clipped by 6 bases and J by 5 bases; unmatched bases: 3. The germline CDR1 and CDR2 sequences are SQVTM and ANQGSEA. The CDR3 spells CSVNRGTGELFF. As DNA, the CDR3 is TGCAGCGTCAACAGGGGAACCGGGGAGCTGTTTTTT.

The CDR3 loop is CATSPTKEQAGANVLTF. The CDR3 bases are TGTGCCACCAGCCCAACGAAGGAACAGGCTGGGGCCAACGTCCTGACTTTC. J is TRBJ2-6 and V is TRBV15; D is perhaps TRBD1 (5 bases). The CDR3 totals 17 residues. CDR1 is LNHNV and CDR2 is YYDKDF in the germline V gene (reference sequence). V was shortened by 5 bases and J by 2 bases, with 16 bases between the two germline ends.

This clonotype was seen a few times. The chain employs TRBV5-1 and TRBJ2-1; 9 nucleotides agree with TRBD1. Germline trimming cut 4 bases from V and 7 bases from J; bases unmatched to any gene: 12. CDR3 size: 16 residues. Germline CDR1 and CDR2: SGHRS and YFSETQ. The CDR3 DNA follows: TGCGCCAGCAGCGTATTGGGACAGGGAAAATCGAATGAGCAGTTCTTC. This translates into CASSVLGQGKSNEQFF.

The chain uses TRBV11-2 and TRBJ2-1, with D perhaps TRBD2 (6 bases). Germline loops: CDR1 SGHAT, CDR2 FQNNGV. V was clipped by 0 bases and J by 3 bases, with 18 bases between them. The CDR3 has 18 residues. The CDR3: CASSLDLAGWQNYNEQFF. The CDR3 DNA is TGTGCCAGCAGCTTAGATCTCGCGGGGTGGCAAAACTACAATGAGCAGTTCTTC.

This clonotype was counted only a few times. CDR3 in amino acids: CASSVGQGRGDTQYF. CDR3 in DNA: TGCGCCAGCAGCGTGGGACAGGGGAGGGGAGATACGCAGTATTTT. This chain connects TRBV5-1 to TRBJ2-3, with 10 bases aligning to TRBD1. Germline CDR1 is SGHRS and CDR2 is YFSETQ. This CDR3 is 15 amino acids long. V trimming: 4 bases; J trimming: 5 bases; junction bases outside the gene matches: 7.

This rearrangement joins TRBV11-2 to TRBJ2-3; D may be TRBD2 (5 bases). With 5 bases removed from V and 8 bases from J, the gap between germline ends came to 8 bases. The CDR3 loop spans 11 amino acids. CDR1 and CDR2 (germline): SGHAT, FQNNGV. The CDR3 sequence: CASSREGTQYF. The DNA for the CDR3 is TGTGCCAGCAGCCGCGAGGGTACGCAGTATTTT. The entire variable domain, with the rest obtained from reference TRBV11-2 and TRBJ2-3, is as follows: EAGVAQSPRYKIIEKRQSVAFWCNPISGHATLYWYQQILGQGPKLLIQFQNNGVVDDSQLPKDRFSAERLKGVDSTLKIQPAKLEDSAVYLCASSREGTQYFGPGTRLTVL.

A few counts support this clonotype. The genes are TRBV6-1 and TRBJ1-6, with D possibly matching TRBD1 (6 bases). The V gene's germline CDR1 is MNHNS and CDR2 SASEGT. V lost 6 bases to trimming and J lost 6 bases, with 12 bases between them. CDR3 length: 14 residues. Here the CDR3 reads CASSQGPVNSPLHF. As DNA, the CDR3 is TGTGCCAGCAGCCAGGGGCCTGTTAATTCACCCCTCCACTTT.

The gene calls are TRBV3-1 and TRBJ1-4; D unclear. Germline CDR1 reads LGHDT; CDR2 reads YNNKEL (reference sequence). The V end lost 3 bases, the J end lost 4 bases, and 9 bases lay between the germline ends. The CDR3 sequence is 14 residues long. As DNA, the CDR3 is TGTGCCAGCAGCCATGCACCGATTAATGAAAAACTGTTTTTT. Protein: CASSHAPINEKLFF.

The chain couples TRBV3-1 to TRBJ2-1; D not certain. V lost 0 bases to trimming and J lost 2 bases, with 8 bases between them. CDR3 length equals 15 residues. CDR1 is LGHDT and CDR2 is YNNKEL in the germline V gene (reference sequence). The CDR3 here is CASSQDWRTYNEQFF. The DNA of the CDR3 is TGTGCCAGCAGCCAAGATTGGCGAACCTACAATGAGCAGTTCTTC.

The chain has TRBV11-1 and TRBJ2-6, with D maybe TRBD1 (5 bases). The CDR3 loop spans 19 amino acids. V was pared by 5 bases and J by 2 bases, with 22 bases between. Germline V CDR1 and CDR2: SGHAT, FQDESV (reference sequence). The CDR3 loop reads CASSHIRGRRLAGANVLTF. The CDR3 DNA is TGTGCCAGCAGCCACATTAGGGGCCGAAGACTGGCTGGGGCCAACGTCCTGACTTTC. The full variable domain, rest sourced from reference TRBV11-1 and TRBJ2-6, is EAEVAQSPRYKITEKSQAVAFWCDPISGHATLYWYRQILGQGPELLVQFQDESVVDDSQLPKDRFSAERLKGVDSTLKIQPAELGDSAMYLCASSHIRGRRLAGANVLTFGAGSRLTVL.

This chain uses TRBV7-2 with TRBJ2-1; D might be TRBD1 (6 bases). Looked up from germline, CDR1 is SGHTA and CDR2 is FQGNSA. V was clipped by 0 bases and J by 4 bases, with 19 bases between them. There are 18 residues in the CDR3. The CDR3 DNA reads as TGTGCCAGCAGCTTAGCCGAGGGGCACAGGGTTTCGTACAATGAGCAGTTCTTC. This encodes CASSLAEGHRVSYNEQFF.

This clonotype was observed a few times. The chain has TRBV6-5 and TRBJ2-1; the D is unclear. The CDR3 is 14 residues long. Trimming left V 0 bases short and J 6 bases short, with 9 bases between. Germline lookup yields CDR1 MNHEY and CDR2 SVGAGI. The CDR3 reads CASSYSTRPNEQFF. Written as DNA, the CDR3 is TGTGCCAGCAGTTACTCGACTCGGCCCAATGAGCAGTTCTTC.

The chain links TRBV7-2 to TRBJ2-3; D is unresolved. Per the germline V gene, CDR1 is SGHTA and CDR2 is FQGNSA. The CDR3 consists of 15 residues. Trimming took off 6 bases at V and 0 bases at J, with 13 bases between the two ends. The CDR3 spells CASSPYTTSTDTQYF. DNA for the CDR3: TGTGCCAGCAGTCCCTATACTACGAGCACAGATACGCAGTATTTT.

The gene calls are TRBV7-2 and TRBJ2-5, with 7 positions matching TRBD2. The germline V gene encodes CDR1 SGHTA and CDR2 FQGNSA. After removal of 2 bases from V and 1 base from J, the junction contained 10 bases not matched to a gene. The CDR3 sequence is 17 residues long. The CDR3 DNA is TGTGCCAGCAGCTTAACTGCTAGCGGTGGGAGCCAAGAGACCCAGTACTTC. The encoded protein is CASSLTASGGSQETQYF.

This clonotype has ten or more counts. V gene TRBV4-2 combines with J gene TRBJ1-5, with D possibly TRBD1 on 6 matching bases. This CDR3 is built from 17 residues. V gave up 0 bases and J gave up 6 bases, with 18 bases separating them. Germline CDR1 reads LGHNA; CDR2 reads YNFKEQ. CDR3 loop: CASSQDSQQGAGQPQHF. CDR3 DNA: TGTGCCAGCAGCCAAGATAGCCAACAGGGCGCAGGTCAGCCCCAGCATTTT.

CDR3 in DNA: TGCAGCGCCTCCCGGAGGAGCTCCTACAATGAGCAGTTCTTC. Protein: CSASRRSSYNEQFF. V and J are TRBV29-1 and TRBJ2-1; TRBD2 might be the D (5 bases). V was cut by 7 bases and J by 0 bases, with 13 bases left in between. Germline V gene data show CDR1 as SQVTM and CDR2 as ANQGSEA. This CDR3 region has 14 residues.

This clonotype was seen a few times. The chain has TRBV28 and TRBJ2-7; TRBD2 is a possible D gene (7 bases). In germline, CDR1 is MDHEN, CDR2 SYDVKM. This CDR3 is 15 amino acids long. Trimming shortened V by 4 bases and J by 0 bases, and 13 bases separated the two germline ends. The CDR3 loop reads CASSSGGGPSYEQYF. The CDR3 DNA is TGTGCCAGCAGTTCGGGGGGCGGACCCTCCTACGAGCAGTACTTC.

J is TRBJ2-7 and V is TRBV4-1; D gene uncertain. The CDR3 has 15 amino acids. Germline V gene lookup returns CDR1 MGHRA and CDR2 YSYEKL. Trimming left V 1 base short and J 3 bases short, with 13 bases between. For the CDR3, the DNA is TGCGCCAGCAGCCAAGGATCAGAACTAAGCTACGAGCAGTACTTC. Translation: CASSQGSELSYEQYF.

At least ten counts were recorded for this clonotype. CDR3 bases: TGCAGTGCTAGACCCGGGGGGAGAGAGAAACCCTCCCACCGGGAGACCCAGTACTTC. Its protein is CSARPGGREKPSHRETQYF. This rearrangement joins TRBV20-1 to TRBJ2-5; TRBD2 matches 7 bases. The length of the CDR3 is 19 residues. Germline assignment: CDR1 DFQATT and CDR2 SNEGSKA (reference sequence). Germline trimming cut 2 bases from V and 5 bases from J; bases unmatched to any gene: 23.

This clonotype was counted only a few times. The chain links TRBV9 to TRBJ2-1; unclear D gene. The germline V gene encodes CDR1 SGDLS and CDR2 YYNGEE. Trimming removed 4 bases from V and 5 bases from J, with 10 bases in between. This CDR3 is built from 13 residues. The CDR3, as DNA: TGTGCCAGCAGCTTACAGCCGGACAATGAGCAGTTCTTC. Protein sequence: CASSLQPDNEQFF.

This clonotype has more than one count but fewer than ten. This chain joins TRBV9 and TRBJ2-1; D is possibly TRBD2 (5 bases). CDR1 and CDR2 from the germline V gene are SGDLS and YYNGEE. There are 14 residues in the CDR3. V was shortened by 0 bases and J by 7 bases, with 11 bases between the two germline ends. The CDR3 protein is CASSVDTERNEQFF. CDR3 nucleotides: TGTGCCAGCAGCGTAGATACAGAGCGGAATGAGCAGTTCTTC.

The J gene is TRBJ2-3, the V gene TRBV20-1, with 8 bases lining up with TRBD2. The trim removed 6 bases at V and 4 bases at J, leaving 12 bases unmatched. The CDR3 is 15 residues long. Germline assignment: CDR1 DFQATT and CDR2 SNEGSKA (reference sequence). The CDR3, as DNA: TGCAGTGCCCCAGGGATCGGGAGGGCCGCAGATACGCAGTATTTT. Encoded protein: CSAPGIGRAADTQYF.

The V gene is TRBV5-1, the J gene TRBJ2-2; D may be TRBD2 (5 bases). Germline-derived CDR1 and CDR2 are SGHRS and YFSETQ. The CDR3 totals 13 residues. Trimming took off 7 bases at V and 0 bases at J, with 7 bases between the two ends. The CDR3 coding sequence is TGCGCCAGCTTTAGCGCGAACACCGGGGAGCTGTTTTTT. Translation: CASFSANTGELFF. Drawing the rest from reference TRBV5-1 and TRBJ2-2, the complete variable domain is KAGVTQTPRYLIKTRGQQVTLSCSPISGHRSVSWYQQTPGQGLQFLFEYFSETQRNKGNFPGRFSGRQFSNSRSEMNVSTLELGDSALYLCASFSANTGELFFGEGSRLTVL.

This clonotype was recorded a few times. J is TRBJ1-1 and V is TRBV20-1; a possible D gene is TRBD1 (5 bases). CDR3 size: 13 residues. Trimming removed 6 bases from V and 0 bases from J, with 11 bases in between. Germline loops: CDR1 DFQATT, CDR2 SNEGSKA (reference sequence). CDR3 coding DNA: TGCAGTGCGACGGGGACGGTGAACACTGAAGCTTTCTTT. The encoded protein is CSATGTVNTEAFF.

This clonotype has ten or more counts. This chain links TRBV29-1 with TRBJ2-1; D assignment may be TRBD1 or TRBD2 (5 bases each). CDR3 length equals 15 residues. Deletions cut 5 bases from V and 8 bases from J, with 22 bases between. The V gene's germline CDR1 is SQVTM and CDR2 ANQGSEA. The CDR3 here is CSVLPGPTRGDEQFF. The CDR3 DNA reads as TGCAGCGTTCTCCCGGGACCCACCCGAGGGGATGAGCAGTTCTTC.

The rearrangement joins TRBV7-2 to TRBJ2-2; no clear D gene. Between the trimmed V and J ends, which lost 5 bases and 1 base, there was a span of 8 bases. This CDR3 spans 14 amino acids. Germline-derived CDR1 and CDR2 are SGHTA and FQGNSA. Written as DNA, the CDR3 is TGTGCCAGCAGCCCGGCCTTGAACACCGGGGAGCTGTTTTTT. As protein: CASSPALNTGELFF.

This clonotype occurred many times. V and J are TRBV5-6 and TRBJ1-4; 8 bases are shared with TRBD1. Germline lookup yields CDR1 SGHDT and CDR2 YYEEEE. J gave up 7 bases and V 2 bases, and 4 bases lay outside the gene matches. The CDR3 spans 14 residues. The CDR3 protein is CASSFGTGVEKLFF. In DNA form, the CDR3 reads TGTGCCAGCAGCTTTGGGACAGGTGTTGAAAAACTGTTTTTT.